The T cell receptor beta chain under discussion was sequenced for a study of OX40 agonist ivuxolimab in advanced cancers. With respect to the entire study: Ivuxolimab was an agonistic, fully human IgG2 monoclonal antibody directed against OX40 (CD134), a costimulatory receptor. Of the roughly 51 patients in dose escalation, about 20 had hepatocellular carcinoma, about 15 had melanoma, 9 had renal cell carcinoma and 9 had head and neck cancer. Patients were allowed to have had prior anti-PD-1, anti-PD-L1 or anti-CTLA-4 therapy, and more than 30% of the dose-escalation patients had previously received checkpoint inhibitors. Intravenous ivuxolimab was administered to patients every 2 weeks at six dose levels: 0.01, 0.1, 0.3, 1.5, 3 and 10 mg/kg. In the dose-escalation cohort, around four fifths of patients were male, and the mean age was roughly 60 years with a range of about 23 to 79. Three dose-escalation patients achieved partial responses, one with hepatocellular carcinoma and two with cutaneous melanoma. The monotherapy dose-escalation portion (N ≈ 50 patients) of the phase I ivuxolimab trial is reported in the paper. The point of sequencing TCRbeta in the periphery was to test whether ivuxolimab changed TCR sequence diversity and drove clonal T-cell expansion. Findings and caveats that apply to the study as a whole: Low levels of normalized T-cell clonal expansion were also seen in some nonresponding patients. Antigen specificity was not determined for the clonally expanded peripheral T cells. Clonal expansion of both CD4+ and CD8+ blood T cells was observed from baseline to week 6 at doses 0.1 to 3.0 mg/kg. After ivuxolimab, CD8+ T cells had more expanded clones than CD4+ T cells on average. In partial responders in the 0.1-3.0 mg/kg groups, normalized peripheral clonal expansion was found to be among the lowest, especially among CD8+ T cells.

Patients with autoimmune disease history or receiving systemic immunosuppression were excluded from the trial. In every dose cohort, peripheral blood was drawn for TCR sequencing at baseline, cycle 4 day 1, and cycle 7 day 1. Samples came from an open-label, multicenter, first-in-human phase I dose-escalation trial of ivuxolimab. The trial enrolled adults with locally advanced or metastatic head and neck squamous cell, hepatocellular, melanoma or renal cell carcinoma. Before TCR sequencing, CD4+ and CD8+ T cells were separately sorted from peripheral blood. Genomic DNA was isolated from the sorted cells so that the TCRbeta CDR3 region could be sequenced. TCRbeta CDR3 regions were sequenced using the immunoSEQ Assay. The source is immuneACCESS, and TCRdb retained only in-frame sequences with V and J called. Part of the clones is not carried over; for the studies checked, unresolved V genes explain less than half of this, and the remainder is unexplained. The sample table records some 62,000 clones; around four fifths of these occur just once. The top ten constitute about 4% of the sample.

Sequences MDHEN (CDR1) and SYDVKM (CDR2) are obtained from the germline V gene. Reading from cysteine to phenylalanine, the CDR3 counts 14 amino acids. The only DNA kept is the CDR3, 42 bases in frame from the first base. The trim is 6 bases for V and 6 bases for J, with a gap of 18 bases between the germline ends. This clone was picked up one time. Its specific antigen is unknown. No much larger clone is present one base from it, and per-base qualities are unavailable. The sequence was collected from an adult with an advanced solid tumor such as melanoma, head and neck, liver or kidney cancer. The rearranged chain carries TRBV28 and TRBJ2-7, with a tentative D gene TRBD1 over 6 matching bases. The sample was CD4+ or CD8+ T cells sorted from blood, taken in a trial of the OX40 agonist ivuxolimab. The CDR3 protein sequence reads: CASSPLGQGSEQYF. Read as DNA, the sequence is TGTGCCAGCAGCCCCCTTGGTCAGGGGAGCGAGCAGTACTTC.